Presented here are 17 T cell receptor beta chains from one specimen sequenced in a study of T cell repertoires in cytomegalovirus infection. TCRdb independently ran MiXCR on the reads; one entry per CDR3 protein. The sample consists of hundreds of thousands of distinct CDR3 sequences, about 40% of them appearing once. Sequenced input: PBMCs. The receptors come from a human donor in good health (CMV status not recorded). Some clones in this sample may be carry-over from other donors' samples.

Regarding this clonotype: An end of the junction does not agree with germline; a read error may underlie this. The V gene is TRBV2, the J gene TRBJ2-7; 9 bases line up with TRBD2. The CDR3 loop spans 15 amino acids. The germline V gene has CDR1 SNHLY and CDR2 FYNNEI. In DNA form, the CDR3 reads TGTGCCAGCAGAACACCGGGACTAGCTTTCTACGAGCATTCCTTC. Its translation is CASRTPGLAFYEHSF.

Points on this clonotype: At one boundary the junction diverges from the germline segment, which might be a read error. This chain joins TRBV12-3 or TRBV12-4 and TRBJ1-3, with TRBD1 as a possible D gene (5 bases). The CDR3 length is 15 residues. The CDR3 sequence: CASSFQGVSGNTIDF. In DNA, the CDR3 is TGTGCCAGCAGTTTTCAGGGTGTCTCTGGAAACACCATAGATTTT.

This chain joins TRBV6-6 and TRBJ2-7; possibly TRBD1 for D (6 bases). Germline lookup yields CDR1 MNHNY and CDR2 SVGAGI (reference sequence). The length of the CDR3 is 12 residues. V was pared by 5 bases and J by 9 bases, with 14 bases between. CDR3 amino acids: CASSERRQAQYF. As DNA, the CDR3 is TGTGCCAGCAGTGAGAGACGACAGGCGCAGTACTTC.

As for this clonotype: One end of the junction does not line up with germline, which may come from a read error. This rearrangement joins TRBV27 to TRBJ1-6; perhaps TRBD1 as D (6 bases). The CDR3 runs to 19 residues. In germline, CDR1 is MNHEY, CDR2 SMNVEV (reference sequence). In DNA, the CDR3 is TGTGCCAGCAGTTCCTTCGGGACACACGGCTTCTCCTATAATTCACACCTCCACTTT. Its protein is CASSSFGTHGFSYNSHLHF.

CDR3 amino acids: CASSATDEANVLTF. Written as DNA, the CDR3 is TGTGCCAGCAGCGCCACGGATGAGGCCAACGTCCTGACTTTC. The chain combines TRBV6-5 with TRBJ2-6; no definite D call. CDR1 MNHEY and CDR2 SVGAGI come from the germline V gene. V was shortened by 6 bases and J by 6 bases, with 12 bases between the two germline ends. The CDR3 is 14 amino acids.

A note on this clonotype: One junction end does not reproduce the germline sequence, and a read error may be involved. The V gene is TRBV4-1, the J gene TRBJ2-5, with 12 positions matching TRBD2. The CDR3 loop spans 17 amino acids. In germline, CDR1 is MGHRA, CDR2 YSYEKL. CDR3 sequence reads: CASSQATSGGRQETQYF. CDR3 in DNA: TGTGCCAGCAGCCAGGCGACTAGCGGGGGCCGTCAAGAGACCCAGTACTTC.

The chain recombines TRBV14 with TRBJ2-2; tentative D call: TRBD1 (6 bases). V was pared by 2 bases and J by 4 bases, with 20 bases between. The germline gives CDR1 SGHDN, CDR2 FVKESK. The CDR3 spans 18 residues. The CDR3 DNA reads TGTGCCAGCAGCCAAACAGACAGGCCCTTTAGTGGCACCGGGGAGCTGTTTTTT. It yields the protein CASSQTDRPFSGTGELFF.

This clonotype was observed a few times. This chain connects TRBV20-1 to TRBJ2-7; TRBD2 might be the D (5 bases). The V gene lost 8 bases and the J gene lost 7 bases, with 15 bases spanning the gap. The CDR3 contains 11 residues. Germline assignment: CDR1 DFQATT and CDR2 SNEGSKA (reference sequence). The CDR3 sequence is CSLPGSGEQYF. The CDR3 nucleotides read TGCAGTCTGCCCGGATCGGGAGAGCAGTACTTC.

The sample holds many counts of this clonotype. The chain couples TRBV4-2 to TRBJ2-7; tentative D call: TRBD2 (5 bases). The V and J ends lost 4 bases and 1 base respectively, with 14 bases between them. The germline V gene has CDR1 LGHNA and CDR2 YNFKEQ. The length of the CDR3 is 15 residues. The CDR3 DNA reads as TGTGCCAGCAGCCCTGACAACCGGGATTCCTACGAGCAGTACTTC. Amino acid sequence: CASSPDNRDSYEQYF.

CDR3 sequence: CASSRTGQAIYGYTF. CDR3 DNA: TGTGCCAGCAGTCGAACGGGGCAGGCGATTTATGGCTACACCTTC. The chain is built from TRBV6-1 and TRBJ1-2; D possibly corresponds to TRBD1 (5 bases). Per germline, CDR1 MNHNS and CDR2 SASEGT. CDR3 size: 15 residues. V shed 5 bases and J shed 5 bases, with 18 bases lying between them.

This clonotype was detected only a few times. The rearrangement uses TRBV12-3 or TRBV12-4 and TRBJ1-3; D gene uncertain. The CDR3 consists of 14 residues. The V gene lost 6 bases and the J gene lost 4 bases, with 13 bases spanning the gap. This chain's CDR3 is CASRRDLGGNTIYF. The CDR3 nucleotides read TGTGCCAGCAGGCGGGATCTCGGGGGAAACACCATATATTTT.

V usage is TRBV20-1 and J usage is TRBJ2-1, with D possibly TRBD2 on 7 matching bases. The CDR3 covers 12 residues. The germline V gene has CDR1 DFQATT and CDR2 SNEGSKA (reference sequence). The V gene lost 6 bases and the J gene lost 12 bases, with 18 bases spanning the gap. Here the CDR3 DNA reads TGCAGTGCCCCCACCGGGGGGCACGGGCAGTTCTTC. Encoded protein: CSAPTGGHGQFF.

The CDR3 DNA is TGTGCCAGCAGCCCAAGACAGGGGGCGAGGGGGGCCAACGTCCTGACTTTC. It specifies CASSPRQGARGANVLTF. V is TRBV7-8 and J is TRBJ2-6; TRBD1 agrees at 10 bases. Germline V gives CDR1 SGHVS, CDR2 FQNEAQ. J lost 4 bases, V lost 5 bases, and 8 bases had no gene match. The CDR3 runs to 17 residues.

Points on this clonotype: At one of its ends the junction is not consistent with the germline gene, which may arise from a read error. The genes are TRBV7-8 and TRBJ2-1; tentatively, D is TRBD2 (6 bases). CDR1 is SGHVS and CDR2 is FQNEAQ in the germline V gene. The CDR3 loop spans 17 amino acids. The CDR3 DNA reads TGTGCCAGAAGCTTAATAACTAGCTTCTTGAACTACAATGAGCAGTTCTTC. Encoded protein: CARSLITSFLNYNEQFF.

The CDR3 DNA is TGTGCCTGGGGGGGACAGAACACTGAAGCTTTCTTT. Translated: CAWGGQNTEAFF. The chain recombines TRBV30 with TRBJ1-1, with D perhaps TRBD1 (6 bases). V dropped 5 bases and J dropped 1 base, with 8 bases sitting between them. Per the germline V gene, CDR1 is GTSNPN and CDR2 is SVGIG (reference sequence). The CDR3 contains 12 residues.

The rearrangement links TRBV7-9 to TRBJ2-2, with D perhaps matching TRBD2 (6 bases). V lost 6 bases, J lost 3 bases, and 17 bases lay in between. The V gene's germline CDR1 is SEHNR and CDR2 FQNEAQ (reference sequence). The CDR3 length is 16 residues. The CDR3 loop reads CASSALTRWDTGELFF. In DNA, the CDR3 is TGTGCCAGCAGTGCCCTGACTAGATGGGACACCGGGGAGCTGTTTTTT.

The chain couples TRBV6-5 to TRBJ1-2; 7 bases map to TRBD1. This CDR3 comprises 14 residues. Germline V gene data show CDR1 as MNHEY and CDR2 as SVGAGI. V was pared by 6 bases and J by 6 bases, with 10 bases of the junction left unmatched. The CDR3 here is CASRTREGANGYTF. The DNA for the CDR3 is TGTGCCAGCAGGACAAGGGAGGGGGCAAATGGCTACACCTTC.